This T cell receptor beta chain was captured by sequencing in a study of OX40 agonist ivuxolimab in advanced cancers. Study conclusions and caveats: Expanded clones tended on average to be more numerous among CD8+ T cells than CD4+.

The table came from immunoSEQ multiplex PCR; TCRdb's copy has only in-frame clones and leaves some out. This table has about 89,000 clones, 93% appearing once. Remarks on this clone: What it recognizes is unknown.

Trimming removed 5 bases from V and 6 bases from J; junction bases left unmatched: 11. CDR1 SGHRS and CDR2 YFSETQ come from the germline V gene. The CDR3 consists of 16 residues. The source is an adult with an advanced solid tumor such as melanoma, head and neck, liver or kidney cancer. V gene TRBV5-1 combines with J gene TRBJ1-1; 12 nucleotides align to TRBD1. The sample was CD4+ or CD8+ T cells sorted from blood, taken in a trial of the OX40 agonist ivuxolimab. The CDR3 region is CASSVRGQGAGAEAFF. The CDR3 DNA reads TGCGCCAGCAGTGTGAGGGGACAGGGGGCGGGAGCTGAAGCTTTCTTT.